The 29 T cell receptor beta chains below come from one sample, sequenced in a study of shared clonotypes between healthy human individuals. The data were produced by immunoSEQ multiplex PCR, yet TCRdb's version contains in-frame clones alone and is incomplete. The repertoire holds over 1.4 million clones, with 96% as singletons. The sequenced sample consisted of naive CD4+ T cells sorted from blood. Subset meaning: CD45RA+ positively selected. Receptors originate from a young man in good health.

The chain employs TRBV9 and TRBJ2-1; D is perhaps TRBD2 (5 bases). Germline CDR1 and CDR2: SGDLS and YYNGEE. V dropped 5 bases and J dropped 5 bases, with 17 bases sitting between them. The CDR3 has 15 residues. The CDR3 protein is CASSQTGSVDNEQFF. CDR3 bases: TGTGCCAGCAGTCAAACGGGGTCCGTTGACAATGAGCAGTTCTTC.

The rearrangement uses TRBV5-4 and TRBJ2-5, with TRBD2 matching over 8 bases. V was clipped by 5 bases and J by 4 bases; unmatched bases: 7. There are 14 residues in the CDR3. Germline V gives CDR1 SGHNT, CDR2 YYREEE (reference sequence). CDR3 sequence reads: CASRSIGRGETQYF. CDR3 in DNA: TGTGCCAGCAGGTCTATCGGGAGGGGAGAGACCCAGTACTTC.

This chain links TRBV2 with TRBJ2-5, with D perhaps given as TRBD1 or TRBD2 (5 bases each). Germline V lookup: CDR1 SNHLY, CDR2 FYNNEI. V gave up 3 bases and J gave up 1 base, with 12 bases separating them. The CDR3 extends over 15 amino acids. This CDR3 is CASSEPGRPQETQYF. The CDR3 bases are TGTGCCAGCAGTGAGCCAGGGAGACCCCAAGAGACCCAGTACTTC.

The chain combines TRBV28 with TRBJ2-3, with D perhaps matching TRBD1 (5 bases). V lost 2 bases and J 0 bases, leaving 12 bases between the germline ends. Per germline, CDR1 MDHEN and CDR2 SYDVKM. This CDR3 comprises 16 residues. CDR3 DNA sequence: TGTGCCAGCAGTTTAGCAGGGCTCGTAAGCACAGATACGCAGTATTTT. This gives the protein CASSLAGLVSTDTQYF.

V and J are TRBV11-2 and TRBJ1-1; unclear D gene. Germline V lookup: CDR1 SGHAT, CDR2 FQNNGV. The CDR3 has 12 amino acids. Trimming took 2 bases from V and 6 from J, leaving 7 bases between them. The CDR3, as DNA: TGTGCCAGCAGCTTAAGGGTGTCTGAAGCTTTCTTT. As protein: CASSLRVSEAFF.

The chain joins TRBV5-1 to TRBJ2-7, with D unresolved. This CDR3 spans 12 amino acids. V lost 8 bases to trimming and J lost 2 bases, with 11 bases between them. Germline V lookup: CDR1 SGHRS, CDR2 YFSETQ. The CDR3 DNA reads TGCGCCAGACTCCCCCCCGCCTACGAGCAGTACTTC. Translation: CARLPPAYEQYF. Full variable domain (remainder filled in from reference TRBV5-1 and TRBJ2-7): KAGVTQTPRYLIKTRGQQVTLSCSPISGHRSVSWYQQTPGQGLQFLFEYFSETQRNKGNFPGRFSGRQFSNSRSEMNVSTLELGDSALYLCARLPPAYEQYFGPGTRLTVT.

The CDR3 spells CASGLVLGDSSYNEQFF. The CDR3 DNA sequence: TGTGCTAGTGGTTTGGTTTTGGGGGACAGCTCCTACAATGAGCAGTTCTTC. The V call is TRBV12-5, the J call TRBJ2-1; 7 bases are shared with TRBD1. The germline gives CDR1 LGHNT, CDR2 FRNRAP. There are 17 residues in the CDR3. The V gene end was trimmed by 0 bases and the J gene end by 0 bases; junction bases not matched to a gene: 5.

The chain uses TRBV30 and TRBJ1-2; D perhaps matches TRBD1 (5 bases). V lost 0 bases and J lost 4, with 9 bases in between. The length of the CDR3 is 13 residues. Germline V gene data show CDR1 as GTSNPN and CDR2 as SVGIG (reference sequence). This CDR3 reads CAWSVWGIYGYTF. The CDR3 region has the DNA TGTGCCTGGAGTGTTTGGGGGATCTATGGCTACACCTTC.

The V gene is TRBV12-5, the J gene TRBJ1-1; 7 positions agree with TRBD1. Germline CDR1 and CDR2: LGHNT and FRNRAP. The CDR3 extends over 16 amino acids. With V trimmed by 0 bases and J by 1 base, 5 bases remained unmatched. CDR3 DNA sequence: TGTGCTAGTGGTTTGGTGACGGGACAGAGGAACACTGAAGCTTTCTTT. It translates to CASGLVTGQRNTEAFF.

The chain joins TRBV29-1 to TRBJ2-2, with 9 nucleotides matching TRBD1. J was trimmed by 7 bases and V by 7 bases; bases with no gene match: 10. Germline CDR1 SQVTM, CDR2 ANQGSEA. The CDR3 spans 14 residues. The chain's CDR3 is CSGGPGTGLGELFF. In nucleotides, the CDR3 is TGCAGCGGCGGGCCTGGGACAGGGCTCGGGGAGCTGTTTTTT.

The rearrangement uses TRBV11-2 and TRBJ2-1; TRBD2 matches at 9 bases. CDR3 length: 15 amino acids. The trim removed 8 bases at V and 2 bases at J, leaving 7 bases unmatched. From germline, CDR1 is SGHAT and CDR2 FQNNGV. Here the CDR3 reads CASATSGFAYNEQFF. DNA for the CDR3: TGTGCCAGCGCTACTAGCGGGTTTGCCTACAATGAGCAGTTCTTC. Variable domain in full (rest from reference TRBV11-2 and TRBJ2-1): EAGVAQSPRYKIIEKRQSVAFWCNPISGHATLYWYQQILGQGPKLLIQFQNNGVVDDSQLPKDRFSAERLKGVDSTLKIQPAKLEDSAVYLCASATSGFAYNEQFFGPGTRLTVL.

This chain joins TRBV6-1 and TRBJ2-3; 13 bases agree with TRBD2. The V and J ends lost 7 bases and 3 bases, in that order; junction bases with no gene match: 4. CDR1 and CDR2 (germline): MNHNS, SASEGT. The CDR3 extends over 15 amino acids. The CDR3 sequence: CASTPLAGGTDTQYF. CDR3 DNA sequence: TGTGCCAGCACGCCACTAGCGGGAGGGACAGATACGCAGTATTTT.

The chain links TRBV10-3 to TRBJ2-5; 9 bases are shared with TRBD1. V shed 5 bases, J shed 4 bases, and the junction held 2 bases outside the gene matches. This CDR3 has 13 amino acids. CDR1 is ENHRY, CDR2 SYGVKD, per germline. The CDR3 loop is CAISNRGRETQYF. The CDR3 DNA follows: TGTGCCATCAGTAACAGGGGGCGAGAGACCCAGTACTTC.

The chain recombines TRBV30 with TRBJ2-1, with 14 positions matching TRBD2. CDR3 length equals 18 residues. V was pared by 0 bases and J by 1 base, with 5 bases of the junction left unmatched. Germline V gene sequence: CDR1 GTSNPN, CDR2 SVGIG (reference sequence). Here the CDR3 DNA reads TGTGCCTGGAGTGTGGGACTAGCGGGAGCGAAATCCTACAATGAGCAGTTCTTC. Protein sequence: CAWSVGLAGAKSYNEQFF.

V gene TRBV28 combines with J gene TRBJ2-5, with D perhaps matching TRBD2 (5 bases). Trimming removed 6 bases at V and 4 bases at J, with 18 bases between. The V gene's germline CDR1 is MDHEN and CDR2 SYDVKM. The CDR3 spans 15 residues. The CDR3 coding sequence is TGTGCCAGCAGACCGGGGAGTGGAAGAGGAGAGACCCAGTACTTC. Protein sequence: CASRPGSGRGETQYF.

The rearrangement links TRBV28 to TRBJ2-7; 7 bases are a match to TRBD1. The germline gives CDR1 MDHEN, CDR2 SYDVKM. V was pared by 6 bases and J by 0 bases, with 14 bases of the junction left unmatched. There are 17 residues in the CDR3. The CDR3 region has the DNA TGTGCCAGCAGCCCGACACGGACAGGAACCAGCTCCTACGAGCAGTACTTC. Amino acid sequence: CASSPTRTGTSSYEQYF.

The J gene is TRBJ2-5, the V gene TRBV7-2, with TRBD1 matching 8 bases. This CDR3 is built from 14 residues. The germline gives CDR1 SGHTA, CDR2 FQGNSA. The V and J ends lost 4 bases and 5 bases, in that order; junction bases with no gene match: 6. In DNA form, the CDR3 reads TGTGCCAGCAGCTCCGCAGGGGGCAGGGAGACCCAGTACTTC. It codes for CASSSAGGRETQYF.

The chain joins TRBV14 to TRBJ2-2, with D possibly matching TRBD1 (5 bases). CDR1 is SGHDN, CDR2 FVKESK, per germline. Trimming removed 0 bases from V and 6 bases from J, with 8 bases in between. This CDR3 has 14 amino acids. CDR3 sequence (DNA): TGTGCCAGCAGCCAAGATATCAGGGCCGGGGAGCTGTTTTTT. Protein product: CASSQDIRAGELFF.

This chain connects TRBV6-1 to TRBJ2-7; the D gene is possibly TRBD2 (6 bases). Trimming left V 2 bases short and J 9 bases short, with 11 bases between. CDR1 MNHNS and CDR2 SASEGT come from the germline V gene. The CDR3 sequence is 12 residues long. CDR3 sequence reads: CASSELRGGQYF. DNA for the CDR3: TGTGCCAGCAGTGAATTAAGGGGAGGGCAGTACTTC.

The CDR3 DNA reads as TGTGCCAGCAGCGTAGCTACTGTGGGGGAGCTGTTTTTT. It translates to CASSVATVGELFF. The chain employs TRBV9 and TRBJ2-2; D gene unclear. Trimming cost V 0 bases and J 8 bases, with 8 bases left between them. Germline CDR1 SGDLS, CDR2 YYNGEE. CDR3 length equals 13 residues.

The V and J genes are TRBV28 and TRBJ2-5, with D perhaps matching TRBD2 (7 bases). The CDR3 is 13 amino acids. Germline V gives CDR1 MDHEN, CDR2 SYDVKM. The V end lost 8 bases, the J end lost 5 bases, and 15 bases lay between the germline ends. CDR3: CASCKGGLETQYF. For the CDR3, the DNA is TGTGCCAGCTGTAAGGGGGGGCTGGAGACCCAGTACTTC.

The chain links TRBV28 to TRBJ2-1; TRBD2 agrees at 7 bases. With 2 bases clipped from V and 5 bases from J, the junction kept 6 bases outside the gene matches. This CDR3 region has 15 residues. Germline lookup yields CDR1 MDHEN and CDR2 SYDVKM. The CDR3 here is CASSLEVAGNNEQFF. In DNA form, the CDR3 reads TGTGCCAGCAGTTTAGAGGTAGCGGGCAACAATGAGCAGTTCTTC. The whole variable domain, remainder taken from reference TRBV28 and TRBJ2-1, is DVKVTQSSRYLVKRTGEKVFLECVQDMDHENMFWYRQDPGLGLRLIYFSYDVKMKEKGDIPEGYSVSREKKERFSLILESASTNQTSMYLCASSLEVAGNNEQFFGPGTRLTVL.

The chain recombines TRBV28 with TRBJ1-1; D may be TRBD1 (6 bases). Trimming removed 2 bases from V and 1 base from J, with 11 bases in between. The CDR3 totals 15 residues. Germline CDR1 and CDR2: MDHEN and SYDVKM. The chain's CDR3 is CASSLVLGGNTEAFF. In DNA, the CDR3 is TGTGCCAGCAGTTTAGTCTTAGGGGGGAACACTGAAGCTTTCTTT.

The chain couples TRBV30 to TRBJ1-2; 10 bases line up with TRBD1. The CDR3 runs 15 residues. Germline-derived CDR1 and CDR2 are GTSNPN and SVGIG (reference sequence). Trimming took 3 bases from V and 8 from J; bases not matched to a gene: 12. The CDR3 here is CAWSPLGTGARGYTF. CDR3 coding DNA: TGTGCCTGGAGCCCCTTGGGGACAGGGGCGCGGGGCTACACCTTC.

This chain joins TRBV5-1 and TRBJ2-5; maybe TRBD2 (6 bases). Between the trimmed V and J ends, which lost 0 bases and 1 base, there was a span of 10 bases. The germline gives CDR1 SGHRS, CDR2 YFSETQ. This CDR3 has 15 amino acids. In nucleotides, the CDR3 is TGCGCCAGCAGCTTGGCCTCGACTAGCCAAGAGACCCAGTACTTC. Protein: CASSLASTSQETQYF.

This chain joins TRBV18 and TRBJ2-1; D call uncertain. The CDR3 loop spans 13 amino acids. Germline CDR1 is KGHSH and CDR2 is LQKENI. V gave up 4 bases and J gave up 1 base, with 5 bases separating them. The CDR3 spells CASSQGSYNEQFF. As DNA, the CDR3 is TGTGCCAGCTCACAAGGGTCCTACAATGAGCAGTTCTTC.

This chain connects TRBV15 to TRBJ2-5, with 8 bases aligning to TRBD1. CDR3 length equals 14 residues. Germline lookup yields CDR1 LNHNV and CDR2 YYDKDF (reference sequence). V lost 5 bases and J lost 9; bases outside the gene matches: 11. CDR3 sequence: CATSLGTGGVSQYF. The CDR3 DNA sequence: TGTGCCACCAGCCTCGGGACAGGTGGGGTATCCCAGTACTTC.

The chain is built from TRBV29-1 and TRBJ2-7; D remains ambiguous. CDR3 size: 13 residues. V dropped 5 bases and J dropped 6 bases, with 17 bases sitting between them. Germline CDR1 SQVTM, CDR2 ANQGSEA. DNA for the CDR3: TGCAGCGTTATTTCCCCTAATTTCCCCGAGCAGTACTTC. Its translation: CSVISPNFPEQYF.

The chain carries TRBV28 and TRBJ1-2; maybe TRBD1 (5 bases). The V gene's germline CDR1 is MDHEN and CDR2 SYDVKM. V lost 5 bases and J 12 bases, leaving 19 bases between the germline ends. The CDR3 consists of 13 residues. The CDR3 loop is CASSREDRWDHTF. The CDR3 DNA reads TGTGCCAGCAGTCGGGAGGACCGTTGGGACCACACCTTC.